The T cell receptor (beta chain) under discussion was sequenced for a study of metastatic and nonmetastatic thyroid tumors. Across the study: It was across blood and tumor or nodule tissue from malignant and benign thyroid patients that repertoires were compared.

From the PCR reads, TCRdb re-called clones with MiXCR. The sample holds 35,000 to 45,000 clones; around 21% are singletons and the top ten take around 15%. Germline V CDR1 and CDR2: LNHDA, SQIVND (reference sequence). V dropped 1 base and J dropped 4; count of bases not matched to a gene: 10. This CDR3 comprises 17 residues. In this sample, this clone turned up many times. Each patient went into thyroid surgery without having received any treatment. The sequence came from a female donor with papillary thyroid cancer or a benign thyroid nodule (not recorded which). Some clones in this sample may be carry-over from other donors' samples. The sample taken for sequencing was blood. The rearrangement links TRBV19 to TRBJ1-3; 7 bases agree with TRBD1. The CDR3 coding sequence is TGTGCCAGTAGTATAGGCCCCTACAGGGGAGCCGGAAACACCATATATTTT. Encoded protein: CASSIGPYRGAGNTIYF.